A single sample is the source of the 28 T cell receptor beta chains below, sequenced in a study of cytomegalovirus exposure and HLA in healthy donors. Both 60 Vbeta primers and 13 Jbeta primers went into the PCR. Repertoires were generated with immunoSEQ multiplex PCR, while TCRdb's copy carries only in-frame clones and drops some. The table records about 170,000 clones, 70% to 80% of them present only once. Sequencing was carried out using PBMCs. Every receptor here comes from a woman aged 50 to 65 in good health and CMV-seronegative.

This rearrangement joins TRBV11-2 to TRBJ2-5; no clear D. CDR1 and CDR2 from the germline V gene are SGHAT and FQNNGV. This CDR3 is built from 12 residues. Trimming shortened V by 4 bases and J by 5 bases, and 8 bases separated the two germline ends. The CDR3 loop is CASSSGEETQYF. In nucleotides, the CDR3 is TGTGCCAGCAGCTCTGGTGAGGAGACCCAGTACTTC.

The gene calls are TRBV5-4 and TRBJ2-5; D may be TRBD2 (6 bases). The germline V gene has CDR1 SGHNT and CDR2 YYREEE (reference sequence). The length of the CDR3 is 14 residues. Trimming cost V 4 bases and J 4 bases, with 14 bases left between them. In DNA form, the CDR3 reads TGTGCCAGCAGCCGGGCGGGGATTGTAGAGACCCAGTACTTC. Its protein is CASSRAGIVETQYF.

The chain is built from TRBV5-6 and TRBJ2-7; TRBD1 is a possible D gene (5 bases). With 0 bases removed from V and 7 bases from J, the gap between germline ends came to 8 bases. Per the germline V gene, CDR1 is SGHDT and CDR2 is YYEEEE. The CDR3 sequence is 12 residues long. The CDR3 DNA is TGTGCCAGCAGCTTGGGTCAGGGTGAGCAGTACTTC. It yields the protein CASSLGQGEQYF. Full variable domain (missing parts from reference TRBV5-6 and TRBJ2-7): DAGVTQSPTHLIKTRGQQVTLRCSPKSGHDTVSWYQQALGQGPQFIFQYYEEEERQRGNFPDRFSGHQFPNYSSELNVNALLLGDSALYLCASSLGQGEQYFGPGTRLTVT.

The chain couples TRBV29-1 to TRBJ2-5; 7 nucleotides align to TRBD2. The J call may be wrong; the DNA end is better matched by TRBJ2-7. Germline V gives CDR1 SQVTM, CDR2 ANQGSEA. The CDR3 spans 17 residues. DNA for the CDR3: TGCAGCGTTGAAGATCTATCTGGGGTGGGAGGGGCGTACGAGCAGTACTTC. Translation: CSVEDLSGVGGAYEQYF.

The V call is TRBV28, the J call TRBJ1-4; the match to TRBD1 covers 10 bases. Germline V gene data show CDR1 as MDHEN and CDR2 as SYDVKM. This CDR3 has 16 residues. The junction had 11 bases not matched to a gene; V was cut back by 6 bases and J by 7 bases. CDR3 DNA: TGTGCCAGCAGAAGCGGGACAGGGGCAAGCGGTGAAAAACTGTTTTTT. As protein: CASRSGTGASGEKLFF.

The chain has TRBV6-5 and TRBJ1-6, with 10 bases identical to TRBD1. Germline V gene data show CDR1 as MNHEY and CDR2 as SVGAGI. CDR3 size: 14 residues. Trimming took 6 bases from V and 10 from J; bases not matched to a gene: 6. The CDR3: CASRGGQGKSPLHF. The DNA of the CDR3 is TGTGCCAGCAGGGGGGGACAGGGGAAATCACCCCTCCACTTT.

This chain connects TRBV13 to TRBJ2-7, with D perhaps matching TRBD1 (6 bases). The V and J ends lost 6 bases and 2 bases respectively, with 8 bases between them. This CDR3 contains 12 residues. Germline CDR1 PRHDT, CDR2 FYEKMQ (reference sequence). CDR3: CASRQGPYEQYF. CDR3 sequence (DNA): TGTGCCAGCAGACAGGGTCCCTACGAGCAGTACTTC.

This clone was observed once. The rearrangement uses TRBV5-6 and TRBJ1-2; D might be TRBD1 (6 bases). Per germline, CDR1 SGHDT and CDR2 YYEEEE. The V end was cut by 4 bases, the J end by 7 bases, with 17 bases between. The CDR3 totals 14 residues. The chain's CDR3 is CASSGQQGLGGYTF. The CDR3 region has the DNA TGTGCCAGCAGCGGACAACAGGGTTTGGGTGGCTACACCTTC.

This sequence joins TRBV27 and TRBJ2-1, with D unclear. The CDR3 spans 12 residues. With 5 bases removed from V and 0 bases from J, the gap between germline ends came to 2 bases. Germline loops: CDR1 MNHEY, CDR2 SMNVEV (reference sequence). The CDR3 here is CASSHSYNEQFF. CDR3 bases: TGTGCCAGCAGTCACTCCTACAATGAGCAGTTCTTC.

This sequence joins TRBV4-2 and TRBJ2-7; D not certain. Germline CDR1 and CDR2: LGHNA and YNFKEQ. The length of the CDR3 is 12 residues. V was cut by 7 bases and J by 2 bases, with 9 bases left in between. This CDR3 reads CASNSIPYEQYF. CDR3 DNA: TGTGCCAGCAACTCGATCCCCTACGAGCAGTACTTC.

The chain uses TRBV5-5 and TRBJ2-5; D perhaps matches TRBD1 (6 bases). CDR1 and CDR2 from the germline V gene are SGHKS and YYEKEE (reference sequence). The CDR3 consists of 14 residues. Trimming cost V 4 bases and J 3 bases, with 13 bases left between them. The CDR3 region has the DNA TGTGCCAGCAGCACTACAGGGACCGAAGAGACCCAGTACTTC. Its translation: CASSTTGTEETQYF.

This clone was picked up a small number of times. As DNA, the CDR3 is TGCGCCAGCCGGGGGTCGGAGGGGACTAGCGGGAGATATACGCAGTATTTT. Its translation: CASRGSEGTSGRYTQYF. The V call is TRBV5-1, the J call TRBJ2-3; 14 bases map to TRBD2. Germline loops: CDR1 SGHRS, CDR2 YFSETQ. The ends lost 7 bases at V and 7 bases at J; junction bases unmatched: 14. This CDR3 comprises 17 residues.

This chain uses TRBV18 with TRBJ1-6; D is possibly TRBD1 (5 bases). The V gene lost 3 bases and the J gene lost 6 bases, with 24 bases spanning the gap. There are 19 residues in the CDR3. CDR1 and CDR2 from the germline V gene are KGHSH and LQKENI. CDR3 sequence reads: CASSPWAGPPLDGNSPLHF. DNA of the CDR3: TGTGCCAGCTCACCCTGGGCAGGGCCACCCCTGGATGGTAATTCACCCCTCCACTTT.

V usage is TRBV4-1 and J usage is TRBJ2-4, with 8 bases matching TRBD2. J lost 8 bases, V lost 0 bases, and 9 bases had no gene match. The CDR3 contains 16 residues. The germline V gene encodes CDR1 MGHRA and CDR2 YSYEKL. CDR3 DNA: TGCGCCAGCAGCCAAGATGGGTCGGGACTAGAGGACATTCAGTACTTC. It encodes CASSQDGSGLEDIQYF.

CDR3 region: CASSYSLRDNEETQYF. The CDR3, as DNA: TGTGCCAGCAGTTACTCCCTAAGGGACAATGAGGAGACCCAGTACTTC. The rearrangement uses TRBV28 and TRBJ2-5; TRBD1 is a possible D gene (6 bases). CDR1 is MDHEN and CDR2 is SYDVKM in the germline V gene. CDR3 length: 16 residues. Trimming stripped 4 bases from V and 5 bases from J, with 20 bases between.

This clone came up once. This chain joins TRBV6-1 and TRBJ2-7; D is undetermined. This CDR3 has 12 residues. From germline, CDR1 is MNHNS and CDR2 SASEGT. Trimming shortened V by 1 base and J by 7 bases, and 8 bases separated the two germline ends. CDR3 in amino acids: CASSEVSREQYF. The CDR3 DNA sequence: TGTGCCAGCAGTGAAGTTTCGCGGGAGCAGTACTTC.

The CDR3 region is CASSRPRLRDEQYF. DNA of the CDR3: TGTGCCAGCAGTCGGCCGAGACTCAGGGACGAGCAGTACTTC. The chain links TRBV28 to TRBJ2-7; tentative D call: TRBD1 (5 bases). The length of the CDR3 is 14 residues. Germline loops: CDR1 MDHEN, CDR2 SYDVKM. Trimming took 5 bases from V and 5 from J, leaving 16 bases between them.

Only one count was recorded for this clone. The chain joins TRBV28 to TRBJ2-2, with 7 bases fitting TRBD1. V shed 6 bases, J shed 4 bases, and the junction held 14 bases outside the gene matches. The length of the CDR3 is 17 residues. Germline CDR1 reads MDHEN; CDR2 reads SYDVKM. The CDR3 DNA follows: TGTGCCAGCAGCCAACATCCAACAGGGGTGAGCACCGGGGAGCTGTTTTTT. Its protein is CASSQHPTGVSTGELFF.

The chain joins TRBV28 to TRBJ1-2, with 7 bases matching TRBD1. The germline V gene encodes CDR1 MDHEN and CDR2 SYDVKM. V lost 2 bases, J lost 8 bases, and 8 bases stayed unmatched. The CDR3 runs to 14 residues. The CDR3 DNA sequence: TGTGCCAGCAGTTTAGCCGGGACAGTTCGGGGCTACACCTTC. It translates to CASSLAGTVRGYTF.

A few counts support this clone. This rearrangement joins TRBV7-8 to TRBJ1-4; 7 bases agree with TRBD1. CDR1 and CDR2 from the germline V gene are SGHVS and FQNEAQ. With 0 bases clipped from V and 10 bases from J, the junction kept 8 bases outside the gene matches. This CDR3 spans 15 amino acids. This CDR3 is CASSLAQGDVGKLFF. In nucleotides, the CDR3 is TGTGCCAGCAGCTTAGCGCAGGGGGACGTGGGAAAACTGTTTTTT.

This sequence joins TRBV28 and TRBJ2-5; no clear D. The J call is doubtful: the DNA matches TRBJ2-7 better. The CDR3 consists of 11 residues. CDR1 MDHEN and CDR2 SYDVKM come from the germline V gene. CDR3 amino acids: CASSFRYEQYF. Written as DNA, the CDR3 is TGTGCCAGCAGTTTTCGCTACGAGCAGTACTTC.

This chain links TRBV4-3 with TRBJ2-7, with 9 nucleotides matching TRBD1. Germline trimming cut 3 bases from V and 6 bases from J; bases unmatched to any gene: 6. CDR1 and CDR2 (germline): LGHNA, YSLEER. This CDR3 spans 14 amino acids. DNA of the CDR3: TGCGCCAGCAGCCAGGGACAGGGATCGGGCGAGCAGTACTTC. Encoded protein: CASSQGQGSGEQYF.

This clone has more than one count but fewer than ten. The chain is built from TRBV25-1 and TRBJ2-1; D perhaps matches TRBD2 (7 bases). Germline assignment: CDR1 MGHDK and CDR2 SYGVNS. The V gene lost 6 bases and the J gene lost 14 bases, with 20 bases spanning the gap. The CDR3 has 13 amino acids. CDR3 protein: CASSPGGVTREFF. The CDR3 DNA reads as TGTGCCAGCAGCCCGGGGGGCGTTACAAGGGAGTTCTTC. The whole variable domain, remainder taken from reference TRBV25-1 and TRBJ2-1, is EADIYQTPRYLVIGTGKKITLECSQTMGHDKMYWYQQDPGMELHLIHYSYGVNSTEKGDLSSESTVSRIRTEHFPLTLESARPSHTSQYLCASSPGGVTREFFGPGTRLTVL.

In this sample, this clone turned up a few times. The chain couples TRBV28 to TRBJ1-4; 8 bases are a match to TRBD1. This CDR3 has 13 residues. Germline V gene lookup returns CDR1 MDHEN and CDR2 SYDVKM. V lost 6 bases to trimming and J lost 7 bases; unmatched junction nucleotides: 4. CDR3 residues: CASRDRALEKLFF. CDR3 bases: TGTGCCAGCAGGGACAGGGCACTTGAAAAACTGTTTTTT. The full variable domain, its missing parts supplied by reference TRBV28 and TRBJ1-4, is DVKVTQSSRYLVKRTGEKVFLECVQDMDHENMFWYRQDPGLGLRLIYFSYDVKMKEKGDIPEGYSVSREKKERFSLILESASTNQTSMYLCASRDRALEKLFFGSGTQLSVL.

The genes are TRBV7-7 and TRBJ2-7; D possibly corresponds to TRBD1 (6 bases). In germline, CDR1 is SSHAT, CDR2 FNYEAQ (reference sequence). The CDR3 covers 14 residues. Between the trimmed V and J ends, which lost 1 base and 2 bases, there was a span of 9 bases. The CDR3 coding sequence is TGTGCCAGCAGCTTAGAAGGGGGTGCCTACGAGCAGTACTTC. It is translated as CASSLEGGAYEQYF.

This rearrangement joins TRBV6-5 to TRBJ2-5, with 11 bases aligning to TRBD2. CDR3 length equals 16 residues. The junction had 3 bases not matched to a gene; V was cut back by 0 bases and J by 3 bases. CDR1 is MNHEY, CDR2 SVGAGI, per germline. The CDR3 spells CASSYSTSGGEETQYF. The DNA for the CDR3 is TGTGCCAGCAGTTACTCCACTAGCGGGGGAGAAGAGACCCAGTACTTC.

This rearrangement joins TRBV7-2 to TRBJ1-6; D remains unclear. The germline V gene has CDR1 SGHTA and CDR2 FQGNSA. Trimming took off 1 base at V and 5 bases at J, with 9 bases between the two ends. The CDR3 is 15 residues long. As DNA, the CDR3 is TGTGCCAGCAGCTTAGGCCGGGGTAATAATTCACCCCTCCACTTT. It is translated as CASSLGRGNNSPLHF.

This chain links TRBV18 with TRBJ2-7, with TRBD2 matching 8 bases. The CDR3 has 15 amino acids. Germline V gene sequence: CDR1 KGHSH, CDR2 LQKENI. V was clipped by 3 bases and J by 2 bases; unmatched bases: 6. The CDR3 sequence is CASSPGTRHTYEQYF. The DNA of the CDR3 is TGTGCCAGCTCACCCGGGACTAGACACACCTACGAGCAGTACTTC.